This entry lists 9 T cell receptor beta chains sequenced from one sample in a study of siplizumab effects on memory and regulatory T cells. Repertoires were generated with immunoSEQ multiplex PCR, while TCRdb's copy carries only in-frame clones and drops some. The profile covers about 46,000 clones, with nearly 95% appearing a single time and roughly 15% taken by the ten largest. Sequencing was done on a sample of CD8+ T cells sorted from blood. The receptors come from a human donor in good health.

This clone was seen only once. This chain joins TRBV19 and TRBJ1-2, with a possible D match to TRBD1 (6 bases). Germline V gives CDR1 LNHDA, CDR2 SQIVND (reference sequence). V gave up 3 bases and J gave up 4 bases, with 15 bases separating them. This CDR3 is 15 amino acids long. The CDR3 DNA reads TGTGCCAGTAGTATTCCCGTCAGGGGACTCTATGGCTACACCTTC. It specifies CASSIPVRGLYGYTF.

This clone was seen only once. The gene calls are TRBV28 and TRBJ1-1, with D possibly matching TRBD1 (5 bases). The length of the CDR3 is 14 residues. Deletions cut 6 bases from V and 6 bases from J, with 17 bases between. Germline V gene data show CDR1 as MDHEN and CDR2 as SYDVKM. CDR3: CASRYQGGLSEAFF. In DNA, the CDR3 is TGTGCCAGCAGGTACCAGGGTGGATTGTCTGAAGCTTTCTTT.

The V call is TRBV5-6, the J call TRBJ1-3; D possibly corresponds to TRBD1 (6 bases). Germline lookup yields CDR1 SGHDT and CDR2 YYEEEE. The V gene lost 2 bases and the J gene lost 0 bases, with 6 bases spanning the gap. This CDR3 has 14 residues. The CDR3, as DNA: TGTGCCAGCAGCTTAGGGGGCTCTGGAAACACCATATATTTT. This encodes CASSLGGSGNTIYF.

The chain recombines TRBV7-8 with TRBJ2-7; 8 nucleotides line up with TRBD2. The germline V gene encodes CDR1 SGHVS and CDR2 FQNEAQ. CDR3 length: 14 residues. After removal of 7 bases from V and 6 bases from J, the junction contained 11 bases not matched to a gene. The CDR3 nucleotides are TGTGCCAGCACCCTAATGGGGACTAGTGGCGAGCAGTACTTC. Residues: CASTLMGTSGEQYF.

The CDR3, as DNA: TGTGCCAGCAGTCCCGGGACAGGAAACTATGGCTACACCTTC. It encodes CASSPGTGNYGYTF. The chain joins TRBV6-4 to TRBJ1-2; TRBD1 aligns across 8 bases. Germline assignment: CDR1 MRHNA and CDR2 SNTAGT. The CDR3 consists of 14 residues. With V trimmed by 5 bases and J by 2 bases, 4 bases remained unmatched.

The CDR3: CASSRSTGLTDTQYF. CDR3 sequence (DNA): TGTGCCAGCAGCCGGTCGACAGGTTTAACAGATACGCAGTATTTT. The chain carries TRBV7-6 and TRBJ2-3, with D maybe TRBD1 (6 bases). The germline V gene encodes CDR1 SGHVS and CDR2 FNYEAQ. The CDR3 has 15 amino acids. Trimming cost V 5 bases and J 3 bases, with 15 bases left between them.

This rearrangement joins TRBV9 to TRBJ2-5; D remains unclear. CDR3 length: 13 residues. With 0 bases removed from V and 4 bases from J, the gap between germline ends came to 7 bases. CDR1 and CDR2 from the germline V gene are SGDLS and YYNGEE. The CDR3 DNA reads as TGTGCCAGCAGCGTAGGGGGTGGAGAGACCCAGTACTTC. Protein sequence: CASSVGGGETQYF.

This chain links TRBV2 with TRBJ2-7, with D unresolved. The CDR3 is made up of 13 amino acids. V lost 1 base and J 3 bases, leaving 7 bases between the germline ends. Germline assignment: CDR1 SNHLY and CDR2 FYNNEI. The CDR3 coding sequence is TGTGCCAGCAGTGAAGTGGGTTTCTACGAGCAGTACTTC. Protein sequence: CASSEVGFYEQYF. The full variable domain, in which reference TRBV2 and TRBJ2-7 provide the parts outside the CDR3, is EPEVTQTPSHQVTQMGQEVILRCVPISNHLYFYWYRQILGQKVEFLVSFYNNEISEKSEIFDDQFSVERPDGSNFTLKIRSTKLEDSAMYFCASSEVGFYEQYFGPGTRLTVT.

The chain links TRBV7-9 to TRBJ1-2; D unclear. Trimming stripped 1 base from V and 7 bases from J, with 7 bases between. The V gene's germline CDR1 is SEHNR and CDR2 FQNEAQ (reference sequence). CDR3 length: 12 residues. The CDR3 DNA sequence: TGTGCCAGCAGCTTAGTTGGCTCTGGCTACACCTTC. It translates to CASSLVGSGYTF. The whole variable domain, filled in from reference TRBV7-9 and TRBJ1-2, reads DTGVSQNPRHKITKRGQNVTFRCDPISEHNRLYWYRQTLGQGPEFLTYFQNEAQLEKSRLLSDRFSAERPKGSFSTLEIQRTEQGDSAMYLCASSLVGSGYTFGSGTRLTVV.